This TCR beta chain was obtained from a study of cytomegalovirus exposure and HLA in healthy donors. Study-level background: In a previous analysis, 100 million to 140 million unique TCR beta sequences were found from 150 million to 200 million T cells.

Concerning this clone: The antigen is undetermined.

Study observations and caveats: The authors confirmed in vitro that three CMV-associated chains were specific for CMV antigens. A later look showed TCR association rates differing by HLA locus, highest for DRB1 and lowest for HLA-C. Among TCR beta chains, those listed as cytomegalovirus-associated numbered over 150.

The trim removed 4 bases at V and 5 bases at J, leaving 5 bases unmatched. This CDR3 has 15 residues. Germline-derived CDR1 and CDR2 are SGHRS and YFSETQ. PCR employed 60 Vbeta and 13 Jbeta primers. The repertoire was sequenced with immunoSEQ multiplex PCR; TCRdb's copy has only in-frame clones and lacks some. The sample lists 150,000 to 200,000 clones, 60% to 80% seen once, with about 7.7% in the top ten. The receptor's source is a woman in her thirties or forties in good health and CMV-seropositive. The rearrangement uses TRBV5-1 and TRBJ2-1; 11 bases align to TRBD1. The sample taken for sequencing was PBMCs. The CDR3 DNA sequence: TGCGCCAGCAGCACGGACAGGGGGCAAGACAATGAGCAGTTCTTC. This sequence encodes CASSTDRGQDNEQFF.